This T cell receptor beta chain was sequenced in a study of PD-1 blockade in classical Hodgkin lymphoma. Turning to the study itself: Intravenous nivolumab at 3 mg/kg was given to patients every 2 weeks. Regarding the study as a whole: Whoever responded completely had baseline diversity much like that seen in newly diagnosed patients.

Sequenced by immunoSEQ multiplex PCR; TCRdb stores in-frame clones only, minus some. The data show 7,400 or so clones, with 77% seen just once and 30% to 45% held by the top ten. In its sample, this clone was seen a few times. Its antigen remains unidentified. As to time point: cycle 4 day 1 (C4D1), after 6 weeks of nivolumab. After autologous stem cell transplantation all patients relapsed, and prior brentuximab vedotin exposure differed between cohorts. Isolated CD8+ T cells were derived from thawed PBMCs through magnetic negative selection. CDR3 length: 14 amino acids. The V end was cut by 6 bases, the J end by 2 bases, with 8 bases between. Germline CDR1 and CDR2: MNHEY and SMNVEV (reference sequence).

This TCR was recovered from a human donor with classical Hodgkin lymphoma. The gene calls are TRBV27 and TRBJ1-6; no definite D call. Sequencing was performed on CD8+ T cells from blood, taken before the fourth cycle of nivolumab. CDR3 in amino acids: CASRIGTYNSPLHF. DNA for the CDR3: TGTGCCAGCAGAATCGGAACCTATAATTCACCCCTCCACTTT.